The 28 T cell receptor beta chains given below trace back to one sample, sequenced in a study of T-cell reconstitution after alpha-beta-depleted transplantation in children. This sample's TCRbeta library carried unique molecular identifier barcodes. TCRdb ran MiXCR on the PCR reads and lists one entry per CDR3 protein. Of some 600,000 distinct CDR3 sequences in the sample, 10% to 15% are singletons; the top ten hold approximately 2.1%. The specimen comprised PBMCs, mostly from graft donor cells, sampled 360 days after TCRalphabeta/CD19-depleted stem cell transplant. Source of these receptors: a male patient aged 10-17 years who had a stem cell transplant for acute myeloid leukemia, so the T cells may come from the graft donor.

This clonotype has more than one count but fewer than ten. The chain joins TRBV19 to TRBJ2-7; 10 bases line up with TRBD2. The V and J ends lost 2 bases and 5 bases, in that order; junction bases with no gene match: 6. Per the germline V gene, CDR1 is LNHDA and CDR2 is SQIVND (reference sequence). The CDR3 extends over 15 amino acids. CDR3 bases: TGTGCCAGTAGTATACCTAGCGGGAGCAAGCACGAGCAGTACTTC. Protein sequence: CASSIPSGSKHEQYF.

V and J are TRBV15 and TRBJ2-1; TRBD2 agrees at 11 bases. The CDR3 contains 20 residues. Germline loops: CDR1 LNHNV, CDR2 YYDKDF (reference sequence). Germline trimming cut 5 bases from V and 4 bases from J; bases unmatched to any gene: 19. The CDR3 DNA sequence: TGTGCCACCAGCGGTAAGAGTGTCCTAGCGGGAGGTCCTTTTTACAATGAGCAGTTCTTC. It is translated as CATSGKSVLAGGPFYNEQFF.

The V gene is TRBV19, the J gene TRBJ2-5; a weak D match, TRBD2 (6 bases). Germline V lookup: CDR1 LNHDA, CDR2 SQIVND (reference sequence). Trimming pared 7 bases from V and 5 bases from J, leaving 17 bases between. The CDR3 totals 14 residues. The CDR3 sequence is CASKARLSGETQYF. CDR3 nucleotide sequence: TGTGCCAGTAAGGCCCGTCTCAGCGGGGAGACCCAGTACTTC.

This clonotype was recorded at least ten times. The chain couples TRBV20-1 to TRBJ2-7; TRBD1 matches at 11 bases. V lost 3 bases, J lost 7 bases, and 8 bases stayed unmatched. The CDR3 sequence is 14 residues long. Germline loops: CDR1 DFQATT, CDR2 SNEGSKA (reference sequence). The CDR3 bases are TGCAGTGCTAGGTGGACAGGGGGCTTGGGGGAGCAGTACTTC. It translates to CSARWTGGLGEQYF.

This clonotype was found a few times. The rearrangement joins TRBV18 to TRBJ2-5, with TRBD2 matching over 7 bases. The length of the CDR3 is 14 residues. CDR1 is KGHSH and CDR2 is LQKENI in the germline V gene. Losses at the gene ends were 2 bases for V and 5 bases for J; bases not matched to a gene: 5. The CDR3 DNA sequence: TGTGCCAGCTCACCAGTCCCGGGAGGCGAGACCCAGTACTTC. This codes for CASSPVPGGETQYF.

This clonotype came up a few times. The CDR3 protein is CSVWGSDYGYTF. As DNA, the CDR3 is TGCAGCGTTTGGGGGTCAGACTATGGCTACACCTTC. This chain uses TRBV29-1 with TRBJ1-2; perhaps TRBD1 as D (5 bases). Germline V gives CDR1 SQVTM, CDR2 ANQGSEA. The CDR3 has 12 residues. Trimming took off 5 bases at V and 3 bases at J, with 10 bases between the two ends.

This rearrangement joins TRBV7-2 to TRBJ2-7; D remains unclear. Trimming removed 3 bases at V and 6 bases at J, with 15 bases between. CDR3 size: 14 residues. The germline gives CDR1 SGHTA, CDR2 FQGNSA. The DNA for the CDR3 is TGTGCCAGCAGCTTGCCGCAACCCCTCGCCGAGCAGTACTTC. Translating gives CASSLPQPLAEQYF.

At least ten counts were recorded for this clonotype. The chain links TRBV5-1 to TRBJ2-2, with D perhaps TRBD1 or TRBD2 (5 bases each). V was shortened by 4 bases and J by 4 bases, with 20 bases between the two germline ends. The CDR3 loop spans 17 amino acids. Per germline, CDR1 SGHRS and CDR2 YFSETQ. CDR3 protein: CASSPTGALGRTGELFF. CDR3 nucleotides: TGCGCCAGCAGCCCGACCGGGGCCCTCGGTCGCACCGGGGAGCTGTTTTTT.

The rearrangement joins TRBV28 to TRBJ2-7; no reliable D call. The CDR3 spans 15 residues. The V end lost 3 bases, the J end lost 2 bases, and 14 bases lay between the germline ends. Germline CDR1 and CDR2: MDHEN and SYDVKM. The CDR3 sequence: CASSFLLGLTYEQYF. The CDR3 DNA follows: TGTGCCAGCAGTTTCCTACTTGGCTTAACCTACGAGCAGTACTTC.

This clonotype has more than one count but fewer than ten. V gene TRBV7-8 combines with J gene TRBJ1-3; possibly TRBD1 for D (5 bases). The CDR3 has 16 residues. Trimming left V 1 base short and J 0 bases short, with 10 bases between. The V gene's germline CDR1 is SGHVS and CDR2 FQNEAQ. The CDR3 region is CASSLVQTVSGNTIYF. In DNA form, the CDR3 reads TGTGCCAGCAGCTTAGTACAGACAGTCTCTGGAAACACCATATATTTT.

This rearrangement joins TRBV7-9 to TRBJ2-7; TRBD1 might be the D (6 bases). CDR1 and CDR2 from the germline V gene are SEHNR and FQNEAQ (reference sequence). V lost 5 bases and J 3 bases, leaving 17 bases between the germline ends. The CDR3 is 15 residues long. The chain's CDR3 is CASSQGSGGHYEQYF. CDR3 DNA sequence: TGTGCCAGCAGCCAGGGGTCCGGCGGTCACTACGAGCAGTACTTC.

There are many counts of this clonotype. The rearrangement links TRBV7-9 to TRBJ1-2; 11 bases are shared with TRBD1. The CDR3 covers 14 residues. J was trimmed by 7 bases and V by 1 base; bases with no gene match: 2. Per germline, CDR1 SEHNR and CDR2 FQNEAQ (reference sequence). The CDR3 spells CASSLGTGGIGYTF. DNA for the CDR3: TGTGCCAGCAGCTTAGGGACAGGGGGCATTGGCTACACCTTC.

This clonotype was picked up many times. The V and J genes are TRBV5-1 and TRBJ2-3, with a possible D match to TRBD2 (6 bases). The CDR3 spans 16 residues. V gave up 0 bases and J gave up 2 bases, with 13 bases separating them. CDR1 and CDR2 from the germline V gene are SGHRS and YFSETQ. The CDR3 protein is CASSLVGTSLTDTQYF. The CDR3 DNA reads as TGCGCCAGCAGCTTGGTTGGGACTTCTCTCACAGATACGCAGTATTTT.

This clonotype was seen only a few times. The chain links TRBV29-1 to TRBJ2-1; D might be TRBD1 (5 bases). V lost 1 base to trimming and J lost 6 bases, with 16 bases between them. The CDR3 is 15 amino acids. CDR1 and CDR2 (germline): SQVTM, ANQGSEA. The CDR3 nucleotides are TGCAGCGTTGAAGTCCCCAGGGTTCGTCGCAATGAGCAGTTCTTC. This translates into CSVEVPRVRRNEQFF.

The table lists this clonotype with a few counts. The chain couples TRBV7-2 to TRBJ2-3, with D possibly matching TRBD2 (5 bases). This CDR3 has 14 amino acids. Germline lookup yields CDR1 SGHTA and CDR2 FQGNSA. The V end was cut by 8 bases, the J end by 0 bases, with 12 bases between. The CDR3 region is CASRGSFSTDTQYF. The CDR3, as DNA: TGTGCCAGCCGAGGGTCCTTTAGCACAGATACGCAGTATTTT.

This clonotype was found a few times. V is TRBV29-1 and J is TRBJ2-7; D is undetermined. The CDR3 is 12 residues long. The germline CDR1 and CDR2 sequences are SQVTM and ANQGSEA. The V and J ends lost 5 bases and 3 bases respectively, with 11 bases between them. The CDR3 bases are TGCAGCGTTCGAAAGACCTACTACGAGCAGTACTTC. Encoded protein: CSVRKTYYEQYF.

This clonotype was counted a few times. The rearrangement uses TRBV28 and TRBJ2-2, with TRBD2 matching 8 bases. CDR3 size: 15 residues. Germline V gene data show CDR1 as MDHEN and CDR2 as SYDVKM. With 4 bases clipped from V and 3 bases from J, the junction kept 4 bases outside the gene matches. The CDR3 DNA reads TGTGCCAGCAGTTCCGCGGGAGGCCACACCGGGGAGCTGTTTTTT. Protein: CASSSAGGHTGELFF.

In its sample, this clonotype was seen a few times. The chain couples TRBV29-1 to TRBJ2-7; 9 bases align to TRBD2. CDR1 SQVTM and CDR2 ANQGSEA come from the germline V gene. CDR3 length: 16 amino acids. Trimming took 6 bases from V and 0 from J; bases not matched to a gene: 12. DNA of the CDR3: TGCAGCGTCATCTATGGGACTAGCAGCTTCTCCTACGAGCAGTACTTC. Protein product: CSVIYGTSSFSYEQYF.

The chain recombines TRBV7-8 with TRBJ1-1; D not certain. Germline V gene sequence: CDR1 SGHVS, CDR2 FQNEAQ. This CDR3 region has 16 residues. V lost 0 bases and J 8 bases, leaving 19 bases between the germline ends. CDR3 sequence (DNA): TGTGCCAGCAGCTTAGCCGGTGTCTGGGGAGGGATCGAAGCTTTCTTT. Protein: CASSLAGVWGGIEAFF.

This clonotype was detected a few times. The chain is built from TRBV4-3 and TRBJ2-2; D is unclear. Germline V gene data show CDR1 as LGHNA and CDR2 as YSLEER. CDR3 length: 12 residues. Trimming pared 0 bases from V and 9 bases from J, leaving 5 bases between. This chain's CDR3 is CASSQDFRELFF. DNA of the CDR3: TGCGCCAGCAGCCAAGATTTTCGGGAGCTGTTTTTT.

This clonotype was recorded many times. This chain links TRBV7-3 with TRBJ2-1; the D is unclear. V was clipped by 1 base and J by 4 bases, with 14 bases between them. Germline CDR1 SGHTA, CDR2 FQGTGA. The length of the CDR3 is 16 residues. The CDR3 DNA is TGTGCCAGCAGCTTAAGTGCGACTTTACTATACAATGAGCAGTTCTTC. Protein sequence: CASSLSATLLYNEQFF.

The V gene is TRBV5-1, the J gene TRBJ2-2, with 7 bases lining up with TRBD2. The CDR3 sequence is 15 residues long. Unmatched junction bases numbered 4, after V lost 0 bases and J lost 5 bases. Germline V gene lookup returns CDR1 SGHRS and CDR2 YFSETQ. CDR3 sequence reads: CASSLAAGATGELFF. As DNA, the CDR3 is TGCGCCAGCAGCTTGGCGGCGGGAGCAACCGGGGAGCTGTTTTTT.

This clonotype was observed at least ten times. This CDR3 is CASSRTQLGEKLFF. For the CDR3, the DNA is TGTGCCAGCAGTAGGACCCAACTAGGGGAAAAACTGTTTTTT. The chain joins TRBV12-3 or TRBV12-4 to TRBJ1-4; D remains ambiguous. This CDR3 comprises 14 residues. Deletions cut 5 bases from V and 8 bases from J, with 15 bases between.

This clonotype was seen more than once but under ten times. The chain uses TRBV12-3 or TRBV12-4 and TRBJ2-3, with 10 nucleotides matching TRBD1. The junction had 4 bases not matched to a gene; V was cut back by 3 bases and J by 4 bases. The CDR3 is made up of 15 amino acids. The CDR3 nucleotides read TGTGCCAGCAGTTTGACAGGGGGCGGCGCAGATACGCAGTATTTT. Translated: CASSLTGGGADTQYF.

A few counts support this clonotype. CDR3 region: CASSTSPSGTSRGELFF. The CDR3, as DNA: TGTGCCAGTAGTACCTCTCCTAGCGGGACCTCGCGCGGGGAGCTGTTTTTT. The rearrangement links TRBV19 to TRBJ2-2; 9 nucleotides match TRBD2. Germline loops: CDR1 LNHDA, CDR2 SQIVND (reference sequence). After removal of 4 bases from V and 7 bases from J, the junction contained 13 bases not matched to a gene. CDR3 size: 17 residues.

There are many counts of this clonotype. J is TRBJ1-3 and V is TRBV5-1; the D is unclear. The CDR3 sequence is 15 residues long. Germline V CDR1 and CDR2: SGHRS, YFSETQ. The V end lost 0 bases, the J end lost 9 bases, and 16 bases lay between the germline ends. The CDR3: CASSLEYQIAGTIYF. CDR3 coding DNA: TGCGCCAGCAGCTTGGAGTATCAAATTGCCGGCACCATATATTTT.

The CDR3 nucleotides are TGTGCCAGCAGCCGTATTCCGGGACAGGGGAGGGATGAGCAGTTCTTC. This gives the protein CASSRIPGQGRDEQFF. The J gene is TRBJ2-1, the V gene TRBV11-2; 10 nucleotides line up with TRBD1. The CDR3 length is 16 residues. V lost 5 bases to trimming and J lost 8 bases; unmatched junction nucleotides: 12. Looked up from germline, CDR1 is SGHAT and CDR2 is FQNNGV.

This clonotype was detected a few times. The V gene is TRBV7-9, the J gene TRBJ1-1; D not resolved. Trimming took off 1 base at V and 4 bases at J, with 13 bases between the two ends. There are 15 residues in the CDR3. Germline assignment: CDR1 SEHNR and CDR2 FQNEAQ (reference sequence). CDR3 sequence (DNA): TGTGCCAGCAGCTTAGGGCCGGGGTCCTCCACTGAAGCTTTCTTT. As protein: CASSLGPGSSTEAFF.